Listed below are T cell receptor beta chains from one sample, sequenced in a study of blood T cell repertoires in COVID-19. Method: immunoSEQ multiplex PCR; TCRdb's copy keeps in-frame clones and lacks some. The sample contains about 69,000 clones, approximately 83% of which appear only once. The material sequenced was peripheral blood. The origin of the receptors is a man older than 75 with acute or convalescent COVID-19. The CDR3 runs from the conserved cysteine through the conserved F or W. The D gene is left open where the match is weak. For some rows the clone size is stated as once, few or many, or as a class when expanded; others skip it.

j_call v_call d_call clone_size cdr3_aa cdr3_nt
TRBJ1-1 TRBV10-1 TRBD1 - CASSHRDRVSTEAFF TGCGCCAGCAGCCACAGGGACAGGGTAAGTACTGAAGCTTTCTTT
TRBJ1-1 TRBV5-1 - - CASSSRVNTEAFF TGCGCCAGCAGCTCCCGGGTGAACACTGAAGCTTTCTTT
TRBJ2-2 TRBV6-4 - few CASSDRQGNTGELFF TGTGCCAGCAGTGACCGGCAGGGGAACACCGGGGAGCTGTTTTTT
TRBJ1-4 TRBV7-9 TRBD1 - CASSLGTGSQREKLFF TGTGCCAGCAGCTTAGGGACAGGGTCCCAAAGGGAAAAACTGTTTTTT
TRBJ2-1 TRBV24-1 TRBD2 - CATSDPSGANPYNEQFF TGTGCCACCAGTGATCCTAGCGGTGCGAACCCTTACAATGAGCAGTTCTTC
TRBJ2-7 TRBV7-6 TRBD2 - CASSLGLAGVLPYEQYF TGTGCCAGCAGCTTAGGGCTAGCGGGAGTCCTGCCCTACGAGCAGTACTTC
TRBJ2-7 TRBV6-2/TRBV6-3 - - CASSYSQGPYEQYF TGTGCCAGCAGTTACTCGCAGGGGCCGTACGAGCAGTACTTC
TRBJ1-5 TRBV30 TRBD1 - CAWSVGRDREDQPQHF TGTGCCTGGAGTGTAGGCCGGGACAGGGAGGATCAGCCCCAGCATTTT
TRBJ1-1 TRBV5-1 - - CASSLDGGTEAFF TGCGCCAGCAGCTTGGATGGAGGGACTGAAGCTTTCTTT
TRBJ1-1 TRBV29-1 - once CSVQRRLGDTEAFF TGCAGCGTACAACGGCGATTAGGAGACACTGAAGCTTTCTTT
TRBJ1-2 TRBV30 - - CAWKTLGGGLGGYTF TGTGCCTGGAAGACCCTAGGGGGTGGGCTCGGTGGCTACACCTTC
TRBJ2-1 TRBV29-1 TRBD1 - CSVERGLRNEQFF TGCAGCGTTGAGAGGGGGCTCAGAAATGAGCAGTTCTTC
TRBJ2-5 TRBV6-5 TRBD1 - CASGPDRTGVETQYF TGTGCCAGCGGACCAGACCGGACAGGGGTAGAGACCCAGTACTTC
TRBJ2-7 TRBV6-6 - - CASTATYSYEQYF TGTGCCAGCACCGCGACTTACTCCTACGAGCAGTACTTC
TRBJ2-3 TRBV19 - - CASSQRMSTDTQYF TGTGCCAGTAGTCAGCGGATGAGCACAGATACGCAGTATTTT
TRBJ1-5 TRBV5-1 - - CASSLGGMQPQHF TGCGCCAGCAGCTTGGGAGGGATGCAGCCCCAGCATTTT
TRBJ1-3 TRBV6-5 TRBD1 - CASRGDRGTGNTIYF TGTGCCAGCAGGGGGGACAGGGGGACCGGAAACACCATATATTTT
TRBJ1-2 TRBV5-4 - - CASSFQGGVYYGYTF TGTGCCAGCAGCTTTCAAGGAGGGGTGTACTATGGCTACACCTTC
TRBJ2-5 TRBV2 TRBD1 once CASSQGQGRPETQYF TGTGCCAGCAGCCAAGGACAGGGGCGCCCGGAGACCCAGTACTTC
TRBJ1-1 TRBV27 TRBD1 - CASSLFGQVNTEAFF TGTGCCAGCAGTTTATTTGGACAGGTGAACACTGAAGCTTTCTTT
TRBJ2-1 TRBV5-4 TRBD1 - CASSTGTGVPNEQFF TGTGCCAGCAGCACAGGGACAGGGGTTCCCAATGAGCAGTTCTTC
TRBJ2-7 TRBV2 TRBD1 once CASSRDRPFEQYF TGTGCCAGCAGCCGGGACAGGCCTTTCGAGCAGTACTTC
TRBJ1-2 TRBV6-5 - - CASSYSSKQVYGYTF TGTGCCAGCAGTTACTCGAGTAAACAGGTCTATGGCTACACCTTC
TRBJ2-1 TRBV29-1 TRBD1 - CSVGQGGYSGEQFF TGCAGCGTTGGACAGGGGGGATATAGTGGTGAGCAGTTCTTC
TRBJ2-1 TRBV6-5 - - CASRGGRGSGGFF TGTGCCAGCAGAGGGGGGAGGGGAAGCGGAGGGTTCTTC
TRBJ1-2 TRBV15 TRBD1 - CATSRPSGDSYGYTF TGTGCCACCAGCAGGCCGTCGGGGGACAGTTATGGCTACACCTTC
TRBJ1-5 TRBV6-1 TRBD1 - CASSVATGGVGNQPQHF TGTGCCAGCAGTGTAGCCACAGGGGGGGTCGGCAATCAGCCCCAGCATTTT
TRBJ1-1 TRBV11-3 TRBD1 - CASSPRRTGSWSNTEAFF TGTGCCAGCAGCCCCCGAAGGACAGGTTCGTGGAGTAACACTGAAGCTTTCTTT
TRBJ2-7 TRBV12-5 TRBD1 - CASAIGGAYEQYF TGTGCTAGTGCCATAGGGGGCGCGTACGAGCAGTACTTC
TRBJ1-5 TRBV3-1/TRBV3-2 - - CASSQDPGGNQPQHF TGTGCCAGCAGCCAAGATCCAGGGGGCAATCAGCCCCAGCATTTT
TRBJ2-5 TRBV2 - - CASSVQGGRQETQYF TGTGCCAGCAGTGTGCAGGGTGGACGTCAAGAGACCCAGTACTTC
TRBJ1-6 TRBV25-1 - - CASSWQYNSPLHF TGTGCCAGCAGTTGGCAGTATAATTCACCCCTCCACTTT
TRBJ1-1 TRBV3-1/TRBV3-2 - - CASSQRGWTEAFF TGTGCCAGCAGCCAAAGGGGCTGGACTGAAGCTTTCTTT
TRBJ2-2 TRBV7-9 - - CASSSGSYTGELFF TGTGCCAGCAGCTCCGGGTCCTACACCGGGGAGCTGTTTTTT
TRBJ1-5 TRBV7-9 - - CASSQGGDQPQHF TGTGCCAGCAGCCAAGGGGGGGATCAGCCCCAGCATTTT
TRBJ1-6 TRBV5-1 - - CASSPERGRIINSPLHF TGCGCCAGCAGCCCAGAGAGAGGGAGGATAATAAATTCACCCCTCCACTTT
TRBJ2-1 TRBV3-1/TRBV3-2 TRBD2 - CASSAYLRTSGLNEQFF TGTGCCAGCAGCGCCTACCTGAGGACTAGCGGACTTAATGAGCAGTTCTTC
TRBJ1-5 TRBV5-1 TRBD1 - CASSLQGDQPQHF TGCGCCAGCAGCTTGCAGGGGGATCAGCCCCAGCATTTT
TRBJ1-2 TRBV13 - - CASSLGGQGNYGYTF TGTGCCAGCAGCTTAGGGGGTCAGGGAAACTATGGCTACACCTTC
TRBJ1-6 TRBV5-1 - - CASSLDGANNSPLHF TGCGCCAGCAGCCTGGATGGGGCAAATAATTCACCCCTCCACTTT
TRBJ1-2 TRBV5-4 - - CASSQGGTEANYGYTF TGTGCCAGCAGCCAAGGAGGGACGGAAGCTAACTATGGCTACACCTTC
TRBJ2-3 TRBV7-2 TRBD2 - CASSLSGTTDTQYF TGTGCCAGCAGCTTAAGCGGGACGACAGATACGCAGTATTTT
TRBJ1-4 TRBV9 - once CASSPAGSGGEKLFF TGTGCCAGCAGCCCTGCGGGGTCGGGGGGTGAAAAACTGTTTTTT
TRBJ2-1 TRBV7-2 TRBD2 - CASSRSPRSGIYNEQFF TGTGCCAGCAGCAGAAGTCCCCGTAGCGGGATTTACAATGAGCAGTTCTTC
TRBJ1-2 TRBV19 TRBD1 - CASSLQAPWTGGFYGYTF TGTGCCAGTAGTCTCCAGGCACCTTGGACAGGGGGCTTCTATGGCTACACCTTC
TRBJ1-2 TRBV19 TRBD1 few CASSAGTGNNYGYTF TGTGCCAGTAGCGCAGGGACAGGGAATAACTATGGCTACACCTTC
TRBJ1-6 TRBV7-2 TRBD1 - CASSQQGPLHF TGTGCCAGCAGCCAACAGGGGCCCCTCCACTTT
TRBJ2-2 TRBV11-2 TRBD2 once CASRKLVAGVTGELFF TGTGCCAGCAGAAAGCTAGTAGCGGGAGTCACCGGGGAGCTGTTTTTT
TRBJ1-6 TRBV2 - once CASSGTSNSPLHF TGTGCCAGCAGTGGTACAAGTAATTCACCCCTCCACTTT
TRBJ2-7 TRBV19 - - CASSRDGGQYEQYF TGTGCCAGTAGTAGGGACGGGGGTCAATACGAGCAGTACTTC
TRBJ2-1 TRBV10-1 TRBD2 - CASSEGIAGGPRNEQFF TGCGCCAGCAGTGAGGGGATAGCGGGAGGGCCGCGAAATGAGCAGTTCTTC